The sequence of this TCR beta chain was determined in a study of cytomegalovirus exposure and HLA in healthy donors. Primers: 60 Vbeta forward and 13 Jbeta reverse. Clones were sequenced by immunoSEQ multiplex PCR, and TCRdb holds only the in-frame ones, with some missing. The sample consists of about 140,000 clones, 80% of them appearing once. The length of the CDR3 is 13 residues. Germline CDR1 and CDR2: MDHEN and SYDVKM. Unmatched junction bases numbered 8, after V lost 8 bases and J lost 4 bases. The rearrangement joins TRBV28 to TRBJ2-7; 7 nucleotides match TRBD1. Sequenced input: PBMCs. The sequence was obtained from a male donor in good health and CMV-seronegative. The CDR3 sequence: CASFKGRGYEQYF. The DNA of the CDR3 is TGTGCCAGCTTCAAGGGCAGGGGGTACGAGCAGTACTTC.